This T cell receptor beta chain is from a study of cytomegalovirus exposure and HLA in healthy donors. V lost 1 base and J 7 bases, leaving 10 bases between the germline ends. Germline-derived CDR1 and CDR2 are LNHDA and SQIVND (reference sequence). This CDR3 is built from 13 residues. In the PCR, 60 Vbeta and 13 Jbeta primers were used. The protocol was immunoSEQ multiplex PCR, while the TCRdb copy is restricted to in-frame clones and leaves out a portion. Of about 120,000 clones listed, 82% are singletons. Sequencing was performed on PBMCs. The chain has TRBV19 and TRBJ1-2; D unclear. The receptor comes from a woman aged 18-35 years in good health and CMV-seronegative. CDR3 protein: CASSIVLESGYTF. The CDR3 coding sequence is TGTGCCAGTAGTATAGTTTTGGAGTCTGGCTACACCTTC.